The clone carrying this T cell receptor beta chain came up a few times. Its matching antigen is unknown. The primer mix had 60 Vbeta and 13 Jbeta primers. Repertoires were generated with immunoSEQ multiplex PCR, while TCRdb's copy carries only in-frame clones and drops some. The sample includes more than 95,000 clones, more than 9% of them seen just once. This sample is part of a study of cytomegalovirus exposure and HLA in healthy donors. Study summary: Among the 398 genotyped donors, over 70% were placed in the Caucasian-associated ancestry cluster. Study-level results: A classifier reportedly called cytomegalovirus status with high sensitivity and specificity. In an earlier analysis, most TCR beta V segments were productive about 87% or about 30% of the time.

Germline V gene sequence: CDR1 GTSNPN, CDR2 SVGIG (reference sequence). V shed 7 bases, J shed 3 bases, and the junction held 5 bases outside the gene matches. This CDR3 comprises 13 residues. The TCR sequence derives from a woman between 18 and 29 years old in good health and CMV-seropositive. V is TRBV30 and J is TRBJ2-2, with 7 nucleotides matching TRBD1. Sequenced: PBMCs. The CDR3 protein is CASGGQYTGELFF. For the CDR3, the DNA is TGTGCCTCAGGGGGACAGTACACCGGGGAGCTGTTTTTT.